A selection of T cell receptor beta chains follows, all from one sample in a study of blood T cell repertoires in COVID-19. Only in-frame clones appear in the TCRdb table, and some are missing; sequencing was by immunoSEQ multiplex PCR. The sample shows just under 60,000 clones, 65% to 85% of them seen only once. The sequenced sample was peripheral blood. The receptors were gathered from an elderly man with COVID-19, enrolled during active disease. Both conserved end residues are part of each CDR3. D genes are given only for firm matches. Clone sizes are given selectively: once, few, many, or a class where the clone is expanded.

D gene: -
V gene: TRBV5-4
clone size: -
J gene: TRBJ2-3
CDR3 DNA: TGTGCCAGCAGCTTGGACAGCCTGGGTTTGGATACGCAGTATTTT
CDR3 protein: CASSLDSLGLDTQYF

D gene: -
V gene: TRBV19
clone size: -
J gene: TRBJ1-1
CDR3 DNA: TGTGTCAGCGACGGGGGGGTGAACACTGAAGCTTTCTTT
CDR3 protein: CVSDGGVNTEAFF

D gene: -
V gene: TRBV5-1
clone size: -
J gene: TRBJ1-4
CDR3 DNA: TGCGCCAGCAGGGAGTCCCCAACTAATGAAAAACTGTTTTTT
CDR3 protein: CASRESPTNEKLFF

D gene: TRBD1
V gene: TRBV6-5
clone size: -
J gene: TRBJ1-2
CDR3 DNA: TGTGCCAGCAGTTCGGACAGGGGGCTTGGCTACACCTTC
CDR3 protein: CASSSDRGLGYTF

D gene: TRBD1
V gene: TRBV5-4
clone size: -
J gene: TRBJ2-2
CDR3 DNA: TGTGCCAGCAGCTTGATGAGACAGGGGGCTGAGGAGCTGTTTTTT
CDR3 protein: CASSLMRQGAEELFF

D gene: -
V gene: TRBV5-6
clone size: -
J gene: TRBJ1-2
CDR3 DNA: TGTGCCAGCAGCTCCATTACTCCCGCCTACACCTTC
CDR3 protein: CASSSITPAYTF

D gene: TRBD1
V gene: TRBV6-2/TRBV6-3
clone size: -
J gene: TRBJ2-7
CDR3 DNA: TGTGCCAGCAGTCGGGACAGTTATAGCTCCTACGAGCAGTACTTC
CDR3 protein: CASSRDSYSSYEQYF

D gene: TRBD2
V gene: TRBV7-2
clone size: -
J gene: TRBJ2-3
CDR3 DNA: TGTGCCAGCAGCTCTCGACAAGCGGGAGGGCGCACAGATACGCAGTATTTT
CDR3 protein: CASSSRQAGGRTDTQYF

D gene: -
V gene: TRBV19
clone size: -
J gene: TRBJ1-5
CDR3 DNA: TGTGCCAGTAGGCACCACCCTAACAGGGCCGGAGGTGATCAGCCCCAGCATTTT
CDR3 protein: CASRHHPNRAGGDQPQHF

D gene: -
V gene: TRBV9
clone size: -
J gene: TRBJ2-3
CDR3 DNA: TGTGCCAGCAGCGTAGCCGGCACAGATACGCAGTATTTT
CDR3 protein: CASSVAGTDTQYF

D gene: -
V gene: TRBV13
clone size: -
J gene: TRBJ1-1
CDR3 DNA: TGTGCCAGCAGCAGCAGGGGAATGAACACTGAAGCTTTCTTT
CDR3 protein: CASSSRGMNTEAFF

D gene: -
V gene: TRBV11-1
clone size: -
J gene: TRBJ1-6
CDR3 DNA: TGTGCCAGCAGCTTGCTTTCGTCGGTCGCGGCCCTCCACTTT
CDR3 protein: CASSLLSSVAALHF

D gene: TRBD1
V gene: TRBV6-5
clone size: -
J gene: TRBJ1-2
CDR3 DNA: TGTGCCAGCATCTTAGGGGGCGCAGGCTATGGCTACACCTTC
CDR3 protein: CASILGGAGYGYTF

D gene: TRBD2
V gene: TRBV2
clone size: -
J gene: TRBJ2-7
CDR3 DNA: TGTGCCAGCAGTGGAGGAGCGGGGGGGCCGATCGACGAGCAGTACTTC
CDR3 protein: CASSGGAGGPIDEQYF

D gene: TRBD2
V gene: TRBV9
clone size: -
J gene: TRBJ2-1
CDR3 DNA: TGTGCCAGCAGCGCTAGCGGGAGCTCGTACAATGAGCAGTTCTTC
CDR3 protein: CASSASGSSYNEQFF

D gene: TRBD1
V gene: TRBV5-6
clone size: once
J gene: TRBJ2-3
CDR3 DNA: TGTGCCAGCAGCTTGTACGGACAGGGGAGCACAGATACGCAGTATTTT
CDR3 protein: CASSLYGQGSTDTQYF

D gene: -
V gene: TRBV18
clone size: -
J gene: TRBJ2-5
CDR3 DNA: TGTGCCAGCTCACCCCTAGCCCAAGAGACCCAGTACTTC
CDR3 protein: CASSPLAQETQYF

D gene: TRBD2
V gene: TRBV4-2
clone size: -
J gene: TRBJ2-7
CDR3 DNA: TGTGCCAGCAGCCAATCGTCCCGGGGGGGGCAGGCCTACGAGCAGTACTTC
CDR3 protein: CASSQSSRGGQAYEQYF

D gene: -
V gene: TRBV24-1
clone size: -
J gene: TRBJ2-3
CDR3 DNA: TGTGCCACCAGTGATCTCCTCGGGACAGATACGCAGTATTTT
CDR3 protein: CATSDLLGTDTQYF

D gene: TRBD1
V gene: TRBV2
clone size: many
J gene: TRBJ1-5
CDR3 DNA: TGTGCCAGCAGTGAACAGGGGGAATCGTATAGCAATCAGCCCCAGCATTTT
CDR3 protein: CASSEQGESYSNQPQHF

D gene: -
V gene: TRBV7-2
clone size: -
J gene: TRBJ1-5
CDR3 DNA: TGTGCCAGCAGCCCTGGGGGGGCTCAGCCCCAGCATTTT
CDR3 protein: CASSPGGAQPQHF

D gene: -
V gene: TRBV6-5
clone size: -
J gene: TRBJ1-6
CDR3 DNA: TGTGCCAGCATGGGGAGGGAAGGATCACCCCTCCACTTT
CDR3 protein: CASMGREGSPLHF

D gene: -
V gene: TRBV6-6
clone size: -
J gene: TRBJ1-2
CDR3 DNA: TGTGCCAGCACCCCTGGAGGGGATGGCTACACCTTC
CDR3 protein: CASTPGGDGYTF

D gene: TRBD1
V gene: TRBV6-5
clone size: -
J gene: TRBJ2-1
CDR3 DNA: TGTGCCAGCAGTTACCCAGGACAGGGGGCAAGCAATGAGCAGTTCTTC
CDR3 protein: CASSYPGQGASNEQFF

D gene: -
V gene: TRBV15
clone size: -
J gene: TRBJ1-5
CDR3 DNA: TGTGCCACCAGCAGAATCAGGGAAGATCAGCCCCAGCATTTT
CDR3 protein: CATSRIREDQPQHF

D gene: TRBD1
V gene: TRBV11-3
clone size: -
J gene: TRBJ2-5
CDR3 DNA: TGTGCCAGCAGCTTACGATTTGAGACAGGGGGCCAAGAGACCCAGTACTTC
CDR3 protein: CASSLRFETGGQETQYF

D gene: -
V gene: TRBV6-6
clone size: -
J gene: TRBJ2-5
CDR3 DNA: TGTGCCAGCAGTTACTCGACAGCCGCTCAAGAGACCCAGTACTTC
CDR3 protein: CASSYSTAAQETQYF

D gene: -
V gene: TRBV9
clone size: few
J gene: TRBJ1-2
CDR3 DNA: TGTGCCAGCAGCCCCCGAGGAGGGTCCATTCAAGATGGCTACACCTTC
CDR3 protein: CASSPRGGSIQDGYTF

D gene: -
V gene: TRBV7-2
clone size: once
J gene: TRBJ2-3
CDR3 DNA: TGTGCCAGCAGCCGGGAGGGGGCCCGCACAGATACGCAGTATTTT
CDR3 protein: CASSREGARTDTQYF

D gene: -
V gene: TRBV6-2/TRBV6-3
clone size: once
J gene: TRBJ1-2
CDR3 DNA: TGTGCCAGCAGCCCCACAGGGATGAGAGGCTACACCTTC
CDR3 protein: CASSPTGMRGYTF

D gene: TRBD1
V gene: TRBV5-5
clone size: -
J gene: TRBJ2-2
CDR3 DNA: TGTGCCAGCAGCTTTCAGGGGGCGCTTAACACCGGGGAGCTGTTTTTT
CDR3 protein: CASSFQGALNTGELFF

D gene: -
V gene: TRBV7-2
clone size: -
J gene: TRBJ2-3
CDR3 DNA: TGTGCCAGCAGCTTAGTGAGCGATGGCACAGATACGCAGTATTTT
CDR3 protein: CASSLVSDGTDTQYF

D gene: -
V gene: TRBV7-9
clone size: -
J gene: TRBJ1-2
CDR3 DNA: TGTGCCATCGTCGCGGTCAGACCTAAATTCTATGGCTACACCTTC
CDR3 protein: CAIVAVRPKFYGYTF

D gene: TRBD1
V gene: TRBV4-3
clone size: -
J gene: TRBJ2-7
CDR3 DNA: TGCGCCAGCAGCCAAAACAGGGCGGGACAGGGAGACGAGCAGTACTTC
CDR3 protein: CASSQNRAGQGDEQYF

D gene: -
V gene: TRBV2
clone size: -
J gene: TRBJ2-5
CDR3 DNA: TGTGCCAGCAGTGGAGGACTGGTTCGAGAGACCCAGTACTTC
CDR3 protein: CASSGGLVRETQYF

D gene: -
V gene: TRBV3-1/TRBV3-2
clone size: -
J gene: TRBJ1-1
CDR3 DNA: TGTGCCAGCAGTCACAGGGACACTGAAGCTTTCTTT
CDR3 protein: CASSHRDTEAFF

D gene: TRBD2
V gene: TRBV5-1
clone size: -
J gene: TRBJ2-5
CDR3 DNA: TGCGCCAGCAGCTCCATCCCTTCTAGCGGGGGGAGGGTGGAGACCCAGTACTTC
CDR3 protein: CASSSIPSSGGRVETQYF

D gene: -
V gene: TRBV29-1
clone size: -
J gene: TRBJ2-3
CDR3 DNA: TGCAGCATCCGGGACTCATACACAGATACGCAGTATTTT
CDR3 protein: CSIRDSYTDTQYF

D gene: TRBD1
V gene: TRBV5-1
clone size: -
J gene: TRBJ2-2
CDR3 DNA: TGCGCCAGCAGCTCACAGGGGGTGGACACCGGGGAGCTGTTTTTT
CDR3 protein: CASSSQGVDTGELFF

D gene: -
V gene: TRBV7-2
clone size: -
J gene: TRBJ2-1
CDR3 DNA: TGTGCCAGCAGCTTAGACGGGAGAGAACAGTTCTTC
CDR3 protein: CASSLDGREQFF

D gene: TRBD2
V gene: TRBV27
clone size: -
J gene: TRBJ2-7
CDR3 DNA: TGTGCCAGCAGTTCGAGCGGGGGGGAATCCTACGAGCAGTACTTC
CDR3 protein: CASSSSGGESYEQYF

D gene: -
V gene: TRBV9
clone size: -
J gene: TRBJ1-5
CDR3 DNA: TGTGCCAGCAGCGTCGAGCAGGGGAGAGGGAGCAATCAGCCCCAGCATTTT
CDR3 protein: CASSVEQGRGSNQPQHF

D gene: TRBD2
V gene: TRBV7-2
clone size: -
J gene: TRBJ2-1
CDR3 DNA: TGTGCCAGCAGCTCCCTAGCGGGGGACGGCCTGTTGGCGTTCTTC
CDR3 protein: CASSSLAGDGLLAFF

D gene: -
V gene: TRBV5-1
clone size: -
J gene: TRBJ1-1
CDR3 DNA: TGCGCCAGCAGCTTGGATCCTTTCAGGAACACTGAAGCTTTCTTT
CDR3 protein: CASSLDPFRNTEAFF

D gene: TRBD1
V gene: TRBV4-2
clone size: -
J gene: TRBJ1-2
CDR3 DNA: TGTGCCAGCAGCCAGCCGGGACAGGTCCACTATGGCTACACCTTC
CDR3 protein: CASSQPGQVHYGYTF

D gene: -
V gene: TRBV28
clone size: -
J gene: TRBJ2-7
CDR3 DNA: TGTGCCAGCAGTTTATTAAACGAGCAGTACTTC
CDR3 protein: CASSLLNEQYF